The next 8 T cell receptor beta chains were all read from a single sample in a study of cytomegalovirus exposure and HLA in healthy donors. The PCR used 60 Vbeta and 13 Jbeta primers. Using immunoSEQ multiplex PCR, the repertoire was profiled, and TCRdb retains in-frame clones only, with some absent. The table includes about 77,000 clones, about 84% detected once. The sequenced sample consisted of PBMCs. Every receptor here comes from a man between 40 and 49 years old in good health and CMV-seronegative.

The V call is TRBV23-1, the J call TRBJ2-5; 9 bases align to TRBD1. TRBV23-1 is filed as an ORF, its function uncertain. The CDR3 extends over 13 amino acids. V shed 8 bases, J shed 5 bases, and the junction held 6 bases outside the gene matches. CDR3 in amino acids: CASRTGAGETQYF. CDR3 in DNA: TGCGCCAGCCGGACAGGGGCAGGGGAGACCCAGTACTTC.

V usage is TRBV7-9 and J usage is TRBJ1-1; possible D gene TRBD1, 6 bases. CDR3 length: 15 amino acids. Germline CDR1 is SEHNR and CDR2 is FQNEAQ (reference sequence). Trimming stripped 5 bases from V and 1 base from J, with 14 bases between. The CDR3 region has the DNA TGTGCCAGCAGCGAGACAGGTAGGGCGAACACTGAAGCTTTCTTT. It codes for CASSETGRANTEAFF.

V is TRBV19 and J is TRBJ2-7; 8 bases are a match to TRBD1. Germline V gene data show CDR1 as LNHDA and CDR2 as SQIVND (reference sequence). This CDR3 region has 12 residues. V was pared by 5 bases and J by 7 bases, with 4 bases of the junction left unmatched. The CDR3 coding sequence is TGTGCCAGTAGTGTGACAGGGGATGAGCAGTACTTC. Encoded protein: CASSVTGDEQYF.

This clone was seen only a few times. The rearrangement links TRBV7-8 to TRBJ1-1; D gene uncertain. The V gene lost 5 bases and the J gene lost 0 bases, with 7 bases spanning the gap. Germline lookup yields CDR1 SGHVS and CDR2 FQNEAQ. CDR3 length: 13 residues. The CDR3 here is CASSPSLNTEAFF. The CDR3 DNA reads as TGTGCCAGCAGCCCTTCTTTGAACACTGAAGCTTTCTTT. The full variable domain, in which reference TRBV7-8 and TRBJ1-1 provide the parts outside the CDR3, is GAGVSQSPRYKVAKRGQDVALRCDPISGHVSLFWYQQALGQGPEFLTYFQNEAQLDKSGLPSDRFFAERPEGSVSTLKIQRTQQEDSAVYLCASSPSLNTEAFFGQGTRLTVV.

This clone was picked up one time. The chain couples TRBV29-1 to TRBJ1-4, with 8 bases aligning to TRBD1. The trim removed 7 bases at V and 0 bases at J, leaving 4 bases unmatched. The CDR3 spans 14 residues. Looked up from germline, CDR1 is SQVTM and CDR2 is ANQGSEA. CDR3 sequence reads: CSAADRATNEKLFF. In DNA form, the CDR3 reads TGCAGCGCTGCGGACAGGGCAACTAATGAAAAACTGTTTTTT.

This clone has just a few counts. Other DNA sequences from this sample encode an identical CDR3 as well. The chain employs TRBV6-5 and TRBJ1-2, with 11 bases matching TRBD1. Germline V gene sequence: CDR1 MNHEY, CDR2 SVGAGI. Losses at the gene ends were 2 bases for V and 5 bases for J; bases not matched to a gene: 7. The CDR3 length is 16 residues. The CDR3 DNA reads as TGTGCCAGCAGTTACGTACGGACAGGGGGCGGATATGGCTACACCTTC. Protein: CASSYVRTGGGYGYTF.

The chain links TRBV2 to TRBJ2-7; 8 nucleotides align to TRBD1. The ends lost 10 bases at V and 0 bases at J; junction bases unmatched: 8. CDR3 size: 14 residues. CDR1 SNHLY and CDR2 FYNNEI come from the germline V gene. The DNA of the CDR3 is TGTGCCAACAGGGGGACAGCGAACTCCTACGAGCAGTACTTC. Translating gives CANRGTANSYEQYF.

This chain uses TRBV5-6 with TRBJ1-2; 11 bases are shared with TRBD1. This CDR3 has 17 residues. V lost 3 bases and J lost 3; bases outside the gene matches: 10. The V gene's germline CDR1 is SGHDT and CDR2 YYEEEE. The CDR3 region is CASSSPPGTGGYYGYTF. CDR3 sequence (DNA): TGTGCCAGCAGCTCCCCCCCAGGGACAGGGGGATACTATGGCTACACCTTC.